This entry features one T cell receptor (beta chain) sequence. The method was immunoSEQ multiplex PCR; TCRdb's version includes in-frame clones alone and lacks a portion of them. This sample has 50,000 or so clones, with around 85% found just once. This sample stems from a study of PD-L1 blockade in urothelial cancer. Study information: Between 0 and 3 chemotherapy regimens preceded treatment for each patient.

CDR3 length: 16 residues. The trim removed 1 base at V and 4 bases at J, leaving 5 bases unmatched. CDR1 is SGHAT and CDR2 is FQNNGV in the germline V gene. As for time point: peripheral blood 6 weeks after treatment start. The sample here was PBMCs, taken around atezolizumab (anti-PD-L1) treatment. The V and J genes are TRBV11-2 and TRBJ1-4, with TRBD1 identical over 8 bases. The sequence derives from a man aged 50 or older with urothelial cancer. CDR3 DNA sequence: TGTGCCAGCAGCTTAGGCAGGGGGCAGGATAATGAAAAACTGTTTTTT. Translation: CASSLGRGQDNEKLFF.